Shown below are 22 T cell receptor beta chains from a single sample sequenced in a study of T-cell memory formation after mild COVID-19. TCRdb itself ran the 5' RACE reads through MiXCR, one entry per CDR3 protein. The top ten clones hold roughly a third of a sample with under 85,000 distinct CDR3 sequences, more than 11% of them seen once. Sequenced material: PBMCs or a T cell subset sorted from them (not recorded which). These receptor sequences come from an adult woman who had mild COVID-19 (a few samples of this study predate the infection). Cell type and time point are not known.

This clonotype was detected a few times. V usage is TRBV4-1 and J usage is TRBJ2-2; 14 positions agree with TRBD2. This CDR3 spans 18 amino acids. V was clipped by 3 bases and J by 1 base; unmatched bases: 4. Per germline, CDR1 MGHRA and CDR2 YSYEKL. The CDR3 reads CASSQGTSGGLNTGELFF. The CDR3 DNA reads TGCGCCAGCAGCCAGGGGACTAGCGGGGGTTTGAACACCGGGGAGCTGTTTTTT.

The rearrangement joins TRBV23-1 to TRBJ2-3; 11 nucleotides match TRBD2. TRBV23-1 is placed among ORFs of uncertain function. J was trimmed by 3 bases and V by 3 bases; bases with no gene match: 5. CDR3 size: 16 residues. The CDR3 sequence: CASSQRLAGGTDTQYF. CDR3 DNA sequence: TGCGCCAGCAGTCAGCGGCTAGCGGGGGGAACAGATACGCAGTATTTT.

This clonotype was seen many times. This sequence joins TRBV7-8 and TRBJ2-3, with D perhaps given as TRBD1 or TRBD2 (6 bases each). This CDR3 has 15 amino acids. Germline V CDR1 and CDR2: SGHVS, FQNEAQ. Trimming removed 1 base from V and 4 bases from J, with 12 bases in between. In DNA, the CDR3 is TGTGCCAGCAGCTTAGTTGGGGGGCAAGCAGATACGCAGTATTTT. It specifies CASSLVGGQADTQYF.

This clonotype came up a few times. The chain combines TRBV7-6 with TRBJ1-3; D remains ambiguous. Trimming took 5 bases from V and 0 from J, leaving 11 bases between them. This CDR3 is 15 amino acids long. Germline-derived CDR1 and CDR2 are SGHVS and FNYEAQ. In nucleotides, the CDR3 is TGTGCCAGCAGCCCGACGCCCAGCTCTGGAAACACCATATATTTT. Its protein product is CASSPTPSSGNTIYF.

Only a few counts were recorded for this clonotype. The V and J genes are TRBV5-1 and TRBJ2-3; D not certain. Trimming left V 4 bases short and J 4 bases short, with 10 bases between. This CDR3 spans 13 amino acids. Germline loops: CDR1 SGHRS, CDR2 YFSETQ. The CDR3 nucleotides read TGCGCCAGCAGCCCGCATGGCCCAGATACGCAGTATTTT. This translates into CASSPHGPDTQYF.

This clonotype showed up just a few times. The V call is TRBV4-1, the J call TRBJ1-1, with D unclear. This CDR3 contains 14 residues. V lost 0 bases, J lost 5 bases, and 10 bases lay in between. Looked up from germline, CDR1 is MGHRA and CDR2 is YSYEKL. DNA of the CDR3: TGCGCCAGCAGCCAAGACACGGGCTTGACTGAAGCTTTCTTT. It translates to CASSQDTGLTEAFF.

This clonotype was detected only a few times. The V and J genes are TRBV12-3 or TRBV12-4 and TRBJ1-2; no firm D call. The CDR3 runs to 15 residues. V shed 3 bases and J shed 5 bases, with 16 bases lying between them. The CDR3 sequence is CASSFGDPRGYGYTF. The CDR3 nucleotides are TGTGCCAGCAGTTTCGGGGATCCCCGCGGGTATGGCTACACCTTC.

This clonotype was seen repeatedly, ten times or more. The chain couples TRBV4-3 to TRBJ2-7; 11 positions match TRBD2. The CDR3 loop spans 16 amino acids. Per the germline V gene, CDR1 is LGHNA and CDR2 is YSLEER. The junction had 8 bases not matched to a gene; V was cut back by 1 base and J by 6 bases. The CDR3 is CASSQVVLAGGAEQYF. CDR3 coding DNA: TGCGCCAGCAGCCAAGTGGTCCTAGCGGGAGGTGCCGAGCAGTACTTC.

The sample holds a few counts of this clonotype. The rearrangement links TRBV29-1 to TRBJ2-5, with D possibly being TRBD1 or TRBD2 (5 bases each). The CDR3 sequence is 15 residues long. The V end lost 6 bases, the J end lost 5 bases, and 22 bases lay between the germline ends. The V gene's germline CDR1 is SQVTM and CDR2 ANQGSEA. The CDR3 DNA sequence: TGCAGCGTGAGGGGCGGCACACCGACCTTTGAGACCCAGTACTTC. Residues: CSVRGGTPTFETQYF.

The sample holds a few counts of this clonotype. J is TRBJ2-1 and V is TRBV29-1, with TRBD1 matching 8 bases. J gave up 2 bases and V 6 bases, and 3 bases lay outside the gene matches. Germline V gives CDR1 SQVTM, CDR2 ANQGSEA. The CDR3 is made up of 13 amino acids. CDR3 sequence: CSVLQGAYNEQFF. The CDR3 DNA reads TGCAGCGTCTTACAGGGGGCCTACAATGAGCAGTTCTTC.

This clonotype was detected only a few times. The chain employs TRBV20-1 and TRBJ2-7; weak D call: TRBD1 (5 bases). The V gene lost 6 bases and the J gene lost 4 bases, with 19 bases spanning the gap. This CDR3 is built from 14 residues. The germline V gene encodes CDR1 DFQATT and CDR2 SNEGSKA (reference sequence). As DNA, the CDR3 is TGCAGTGCCGCCGGGCAGGGAATGGGATACGAGCAGTACTTC. As protein: CSAAGQGMGYEQYF.

This clonotype came up a few times. The gene calls are TRBV25-1 and TRBJ2-3, with D unclear. This CDR3 contains 12 residues. Germline CDR1 is MGHDK and CDR2 is SYGVNS. Trimming took off 6 bases at V and 2 bases at J, with 6 bases between the two ends. This CDR3 reads CASSDITDTQYF. Here the CDR3 DNA reads TGTGCCAGCAGCGATATCACAGATACGCAGTATTTT.

J is TRBJ2-7 and V is TRBV11-3; tentative D call: TRBD1 (6 bases). Trimming cost V 1 base and J 4 bases, with 11 bases left between them. The CDR3 extends over 14 amino acids. Germline loops: CDR1 SGHNT, CDR2 YENEEA. This chain's CDR3 is CASSLVGAGYEQYF. The CDR3, as DNA: TGTGCCAGCAGCTTAGTGGGGGCCGGGTACGAGCAGTACTTC.

The V call is TRBV4-2, the J call TRBJ2-1, with TRBD2 matching 15 bases. This CDR3 has 15 amino acids. The germline gives CDR1 LGHNA, CDR2 YNFKEQ. The ends lost 5 bases at V and 6 bases at J; junction bases unmatched: 2. CDR3 in amino acids: CASSGTSGRLNEQFF. In DNA form, the CDR3 reads TGTGCCAGCAGCGGGACTAGCGGGAGGCTCAATGAGCAGTTCTTC.

A few counts support this clonotype. The chain employs TRBV25-1 and TRBJ2-1; 7 bases line up with TRBD2. Germline-derived CDR1 and CDR2 are MGHDK and SYGVNS. The CDR3 covers 14 residues. With V trimmed by 5 bases and J by 3 bases, 4 bases remained unmatched. The DNA for the CDR3 is TGTGCCAGCAGTCTAGCGGCCGTCTACAATGAGCAGTTCTTC. It translates to CASSLAAVYNEQFF.

This clonotype was recorded at least ten times. The chain links TRBV29-1 to TRBJ2-3; the D gene is possibly TRBD1 (6 bases). This CDR3 comprises 15 residues. The V and J ends lost 4 bases and 4 bases respectively, with 18 bases between them. Germline lookup yields CDR1 SQVTM and CDR2 ANQGSEA. CDR3: CSVVQTGVPADTQYF. The DNA for the CDR3 is TGCAGCGTTGTCCAGACAGGCGTTCCGGCAGATACGCAGTATTTT.

J is TRBJ2-7 and V is TRBV20-1; the match to TRBD2 covers 10 bases. V shed 2 bases, J shed 3 bases, and the junction held 4 bases outside the gene matches. The CDR3 is made up of 14 amino acids. In germline, CDR1 is DFQATT, CDR2 SNEGSKA (reference sequence). The CDR3 region is CSARWLAGVYEQYF. CDR3 DNA sequence: TGCAGTGCTAGATGGCTAGCGGGGGTCTACGAGCAGTACTTC.

The chain employs TRBV7-2 and TRBJ2-7, with TRBD2 matching over 9 bases. The CDR3 covers 15 residues. CDR1 and CDR2 from the germline V gene are SGHTA and FQGNSA. Germline trimming cut 4 bases from V and 4 bases from J; bases unmatched to any gene: 8. The CDR3 spells CASSSEPGLAYEQYF. CDR3 nucleotide sequence: TGTGCCAGCAGCTCAGAACCGGGACTAGCTTACGAGCAGTACTTC.

This clonotype has more than one count but fewer than ten. The chain uses TRBV7-6 and TRBJ2-5; TRBD2 agrees at 9 bases. This CDR3 spans 15 amino acids. The germline CDR1 and CDR2 sequences are SGHVS and FNYEAQ. The J segment lost 5 bases and the V segment lost 1 base, leaving 5 bases of the junction unmatched. CDR3 protein: CASSLEPSGEETQYF. The CDR3 DNA is TGTGCCAGCAGCTTAGAGCCTAGCGGGGAGGAGACCCAGTACTTC.

This clonotype was seen only a few times. V is TRBV7-3 and J is TRBJ2-1; TRBD1 matches 11 bases. This CDR3 has 16 amino acids. V dropped 2 bases and J dropped 6; count of bases not matched to a gene: 6. Germline CDR1 SGHTA, CDR2 FQGTGA. The CDR3 reads CASSLLDRGPSNEQFF. CDR3 DNA sequence: TGTGCCAGCAGCTTATTGGACAGGGGGCCTTCCAATGAGCAGTTCTTC. Together with reference TRBV7-3 and TRBJ2-1, the CDR3 gives the full variable domain: GAGVSQTPSNKVTEKGKYVELRCDPISGHTALYWYRQSLGQGPEFLIYFQGTGAADDSGLPNDRFFAVRPEGSVSTLKIQRTERGDSAVYLCASSLLDRGPSNEQFFGPGTRLTVL.

This chain joins TRBV4-1 and TRBJ1-5; D unresolved. V shed 2 bases and J shed 6 bases, with 14 bases lying between them. Germline loops: CDR1 MGHRA, CDR2 YSYEKL. The CDR3 contains 15 residues. CDR3 region: CASSQTPQAVQPQHF. Written as DNA, the CDR3 is TGCGCCAGCAGCCAAACGCCGCAGGCCGTTCAGCCCCAGCATTTT.

The sample holds a few counts of this clonotype. V and J are TRBV6-2 or TRBV6-3 and TRBJ2-7, with 8 bases aligning to TRBD2. The J segment lost 2 bases and the V segment lost 5 bases, leaving 8 bases of the junction unmatched. Germline V gene data show CDR1 as MNHEY and CDR2 as SVGEGT. CDR3 size: 15 residues. The CDR3, as DNA: TGTGCCAGCAGTACCGGTAGCGGGGTCCCCTACGAGCAGTACTTC. Protein product: CASSTGSGVPYEQYF.